These T cell receptor beta chains were read from a single sample in a study of blood T cell repertoires in COVID-19. The protocol was immunoSEQ multiplex PCR, while the TCRdb copy is restricted to in-frame clones and leaves out a portion. The sample yields some 170,000 clones, roughly 89% seen once. The sample consisted of peripheral blood. These receptors originate from a woman in her 70s with COVID-19, enrolled during active disease. CDR3s include the opening cysteine and the closing phenylalanine or tryptophan. Each record gives: clone size, D gene, V gene, J gene, CDR3 DNA, CDR3 protein. A D gene is named only where the DNA matches it firmly. Where a row states a size, it is once, few, many or the class of an expanded clone; other rows omit it.

clone_size: -
d_call: -
v_call: TRBV28
j_call: TRBJ2-7
cdr3_nt: TGTGCCAGCAATACACAGGTCTACGAGCAGTACTTC
cdr3_aa: CASNTQVYEQYF

clone_size: -
d_call: -
v_call: TRBV7-9
j_call: TRBJ2-1
cdr3_nt: TGTGCCAGCAGCATTCTACACCGGGACTGGGGGTCGGGCAATGAGCAGTTCTTC
cdr3_aa: CASSILHRDWGSGNEQFF

clone_size: -
d_call: TRBD1
v_call: TRBV12-3/TRBV12-4
j_call: TRBJ1-1
cdr3_nt: TGTGCCAGCAGTTTTACAGGGGGTACTGAAGCTTTCTTT
cdr3_aa: CASSFTGGTEAFF

clone_size: -
d_call: TRBD2
v_call: TRBV19
j_call: TRBJ2-3
cdr3_nt: TGTGCCAGTAGTACAAGCGGGGATAGCACAGATACGCAGTATTTT
cdr3_aa: CASSTSGDSTDTQYF

clone_size: -
d_call: -
v_call: TRBV20-1
j_call: TRBJ2-3
cdr3_nt: TGCAGTGCGGACCAGGAGGGTACGCAGTATTTT
cdr3_aa: CSADQEGTQYF

clone_size: -
d_call: -
v_call: TRBV5-6
j_call: TRBJ1-5
cdr3_nt: TGTGCCAGCAGCTTCGGCGGAGCCAATCAGCCCCAGCATTTT
cdr3_aa: CASSFGGANQPQHF

clone_size: once
d_call: TRBD2
v_call: TRBV29-1
j_call: TRBJ2-3
cdr3_nt: TGCAGCGGCCACGGACTAGCCGGTGATACGCAGTATTTT
cdr3_aa: CSGHGLAGDTQYF

clone_size: few
d_call: -
v_call: TRBV5-4
j_call: TRBJ1-5
cdr3_nt: TGTGCCAGCAGCTTGGGGGGGCAGAGCAATCAGCCCCAGCATTTT
cdr3_aa: CASSLGGQSNQPQHF

clone_size: once
d_call: TRBD1
v_call: TRBV28
j_call: TRBJ2-1
cdr3_nt: TGTGCCAGCAGAACTTCCGGACAGGGGTTGTTCTTC
cdr3_aa: CASRTSGQGLFF

clone_size: -
d_call: -
v_call: TRBV10-3
j_call: TRBJ2-3
cdr3_nt: TGTGCCATCAGTGAGGGGCAGAGCACAGATACGCAGTATTTT
cdr3_aa: CAISEGQSTDTQYF

clone_size: few
d_call: -
v_call: TRBV7-2
j_call: TRBJ2-1
cdr3_nt: TGTGCCAGCAGCAAATCGTCGGACTCCCGACGTGAGCAGTTCTTC
cdr3_aa: CASSKSSDSRREQFF

clone_size: -
d_call: TRBD1
v_call: TRBV12-5
j_call: TRBJ1-2
cdr3_nt: TGTGCTAGTGGTTTTGGGGACAGCCTCTATGGCTACACCTTC
cdr3_aa: CASGFGDSLYGYTF

clone_size: -
d_call: TRBD1
v_call: TRBV6-2/TRBV6-3
j_call: TRBJ1-1
cdr3_nt: TGTGCCAGCAGTTACCATACCGGGACAGGAGTTCCGTGGAGTGAAGCTTTCTTT
cdr3_aa: CASSYHTGTGVPWSEAFF

clone_size: -
d_call: TRBD1
v_call: TRBV5-1
j_call: TRBJ2-5
cdr3_nt: TGCGCCAGCAGCATATGGGACAGAGCGTCGGAGACCCAGTACTTC
cdr3_aa: CASSIWDRASETQYF

clone_size: -
d_call: -
v_call: TRBV19
j_call: TRBJ1-1
cdr3_nt: TGTGCCAGTAGACCAACAGGAGCTTCCTACACTGAAGCTTTCTTT
cdr3_aa: CASRPTGASYTEAFF

clone_size: -
d_call: -
v_call: TRBV30
j_call: TRBJ1-1
cdr3_nt: TGTGCCTGGAGTCGGGGGGGAAGCACTGAAGCTTTCTTT
cdr3_aa: CAWSRGGSTEAFF

clone_size: -
d_call: TRBD2
v_call: TRBV28
j_call: TRBJ2-7
cdr3_nt: TGTGCCAGCTGGGGGAGGGAAAACTCCTACGAGCAGTACTTC
cdr3_aa: CASWGRENSYEQYF

clone_size: -
d_call: TRBD2
v_call: TRBV7-6
j_call: TRBJ2-1
cdr3_nt: TGTGCCAGCAGCTTACCCCTGGGCGGACTAGCGGGAGGAAGCTCCTACAATGAGCAGTTCTTC
cdr3_aa: CASSLPLGGLAGGSSYNEQFF

clone_size: -
d_call: TRBD1
v_call: TRBV28
j_call: TRBJ2-3
cdr3_nt: TGTGCCAGCAGTGGACCCGGGACAGGGGCAAGGGATACGCAGTATTTT
cdr3_aa: CASSGPGTGARDTQYF

clone_size: -
d_call: TRBD1
v_call: TRBV7-3
j_call: TRBJ2-2
cdr3_nt: TGTGCCAGCAGCTTAAGGGTGACAGGGGACACCGGGGAGCTGTTTTTT
cdr3_aa: CASSLRVTGDTGELFF

clone_size: -
d_call: TRBD1
v_call: TRBV28
j_call: TRBJ1-1
cdr3_nt: TGTGCCAGCAGTTTAAGAGGGGGCTGGTTAAACACTGAAGCTTTCTTT
cdr3_aa: CASSLRGGWLNTEAFF

clone_size: once
d_call: -
v_call: TRBV2
j_call: TRBJ1-3
cdr3_nt: TGTGCCAGCAGTGAAGAGCAATCTGGAAACACCATATATTTT
cdr3_aa: CASSEEQSGNTIYF

clone_size: few
d_call: TRBD2
v_call: TRBV7-3
j_call: TRBJ2-4
cdr3_nt: TGTGCCAGCAGCTCGGGGAGGGCCCTAGCCAAAAACATTCAGTACTTC
cdr3_aa: CASSSGRALAKNIQYF

clone_size: -
d_call: -
v_call: TRBV11-2
j_call: TRBJ1-1
cdr3_nt: TGTGCCAGCAGCTTAGTAACTGAAGCTTTCTTT
cdr3_aa: CASSLVTEAFF

clone_size: -
d_call: -
v_call: TRBV13
j_call: TRBJ2-5
cdr3_nt: TGTGCCAGCAGCCAAAGCAGGGGCCAAGAGACCCAGTACTTC
cdr3_aa: CASSQSRGQETQYF

clone_size: -
d_call: -
v_call: TRBV24-1
j_call: TRBJ1-2
cdr3_nt: TGTGCCACCAGTGATTTCCAGGGCTATGGCTACACCTTC
cdr3_aa: CATSDFQGYGYTF

clone_size: -
d_call: TRBD1
v_call: TRBV28
j_call: TRBJ1-1
cdr3_nt: TGTGCCAGCAGACTAGAGGGACAGGGAAGAAAGGGCACTGAAGCTTTCTTT
cdr3_aa: CASRLEGQGRKGTEAFF

clone_size: few
d_call: -
v_call: TRBV30
j_call: TRBJ1-1
cdr3_nt: TGTGCCTGGAGTCCCAGGGCTGAAGCTTTCTTT
cdr3_aa: CAWSPRAEAFF

clone_size: -
d_call: -
v_call: TRBV6-1
j_call: TRBJ2-3
cdr3_nt: TGTGCCAGCAGTGAAGCGGGAGCGGCGACAGATACGCAGTATTTT
cdr3_aa: CASSEAGAATDTQYF

clone_size: -
d_call: -
v_call: TRBV21-1
j_call: TRBJ1-2
cdr3_nt: TGTGCCAGCAGCAAAGGCAGGGGGAACTATGGCTACACCTTC
cdr3_aa: CASSKGRGNYGYTF

clone_size: -
d_call: TRBD1
v_call: TRBV28
j_call: TRBJ1-1
cdr3_nt: TGTGCCAGCAGTTCGGGACAGGGAACGTCTGAAGCTTTCTTT
cdr3_aa: CASSSGQGTSEAFF

clone_size: -
d_call: TRBD1
v_call: TRBV29-1
j_call: TRBJ1-2
cdr3_nt: TGCAGCGTTGGGACAGGGGAGCTCGCTGGCTACACCTTC
cdr3_aa: CSVGTGELAGYTF

clone_size: -
d_call: TRBD1
v_call: TRBV27
j_call: TRBJ2-7
cdr3_nt: TGTGCCAGCAGTTTTTCGGCAGGGGGCGGGTACGAGCAGTACTTC
cdr3_aa: CASSFSAGGGYEQYF

clone_size: -
d_call: -
v_call: TRBV5-8
j_call: TRBJ2-7
cdr3_nt: TGTGCCAGCAGCTCCCGGGTTGGTGGGTCCTACGAGCAGTACTTC
cdr3_aa: CASSSRVGGSYEQYF

clone_size: -
d_call: -
v_call: TRBV5-1
j_call: TRBJ1-1
cdr3_nt: TGCGCCAGCAGTGGACAATCGAACACTGAAGCTTTCTTT
cdr3_aa: CASSGQSNTEAFF

clone_size: few
d_call: -
v_call: TRBV10-3
j_call: TRBJ2-7
cdr3_nt: TGTGCCATCAGTGTGGGGGGACTCTCCTACGAGCAGTACTTC
cdr3_aa: CAISVGGLSYEQYF

clone_size: -
d_call: TRBD1
v_call: TRBV12-5
j_call: TRBJ2-7
cdr3_nt: TGTGCTAGTGGTTTGGTCCTGACAGGGGGCTACGAGCAGTACTTC
cdr3_aa: CASGLVLTGGYEQYF

clone_size: -
d_call: TRBD1
v_call: TRBV24-1
j_call: TRBJ2-2
cdr3_nt: TGTGCCACCAGTGATCCGGTCAGGGGGCAAACCGGGGAGCTGTTTTTT
cdr3_aa: CATSDPVRGQTGELFF

clone_size: -
d_call: -
v_call: TRBV29-1
j_call: TRBJ2-7
cdr3_nt: TGCAGCGTTATAGGGGCGGAGAGCTCCTACGAGCAGTACTTC
cdr3_aa: CSVIGAESSYEQYF

clone_size: -
d_call: -
v_call: TRBV19
j_call: TRBJ2-6
cdr3_nt: TGTGCCAGTAGTATGTGGGCCACCATTCCATCTGGGGCCAACGTCCTGACTTTC
cdr3_aa: CASSMWATIPSGANVLTF

clone_size: -
d_call: TRBD1
v_call: TRBV5-3
j_call: TRBJ1-2
cdr3_nt: TGTGCCAGAAGCTTGAGGGACAGGGGCAAACCTAACTATGGCTACACCTTC
cdr3_aa: CARSLRDRGKPNYGYTF

clone_size: -
d_call: -
v_call: TRBV28
j_call: TRBJ2-7
cdr3_nt: TGTGCCAGCAGGCGAAGCCATTCCTACGAGCAGTACTTC
cdr3_aa: CASRRSHSYEQYF

clone_size: -
d_call: TRBD2
v_call: TRBV7-7
j_call: TRBJ2-5
cdr3_nt: TGTGCTAGCAGCTTGAGAGCGGGAGCTGTTGAGACCCAGTACTTC
cdr3_aa: CASSLRAGAVETQYF

clone_size: -
d_call: TRBD2
v_call: TRBV11-2
j_call: TRBJ2-5
cdr3_nt: TGTGCCAGCAGCTTAGGAGCGGGAGTAGAGACCCAGTACTTC
cdr3_aa: CASSLGAGVETQYF

clone_size: -
d_call: TRBD2
v_call: TRBV4-3
j_call: TRBJ2-3
cdr3_nt: TGCGCCAGCAGCCAGGTACTAGCGGGAGTTGGCGCAGATACGCAGTATTTT
cdr3_aa: CASSQVLAGVGADTQYF

clone_size: -
d_call: -
v_call: TRBV30
j_call: TRBJ1-2
cdr3_nt: TGTGCCTGGAGTCACAGGTTTGACAGGAATGGCTACACCTTC
cdr3_aa: CAWSHRFDRNGYTF